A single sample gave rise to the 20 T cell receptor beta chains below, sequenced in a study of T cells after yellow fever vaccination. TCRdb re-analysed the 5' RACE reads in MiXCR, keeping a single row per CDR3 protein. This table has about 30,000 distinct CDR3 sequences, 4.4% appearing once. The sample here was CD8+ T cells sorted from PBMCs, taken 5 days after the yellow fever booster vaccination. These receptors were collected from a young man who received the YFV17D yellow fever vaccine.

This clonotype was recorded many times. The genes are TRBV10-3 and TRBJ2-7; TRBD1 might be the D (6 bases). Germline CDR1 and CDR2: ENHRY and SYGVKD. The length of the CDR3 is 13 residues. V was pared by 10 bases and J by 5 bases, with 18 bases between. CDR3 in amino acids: CATHGTGSHEQYF. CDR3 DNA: TGTGCCACTCACGGCACAGGGAGTCACGAGCAGTACTTC.

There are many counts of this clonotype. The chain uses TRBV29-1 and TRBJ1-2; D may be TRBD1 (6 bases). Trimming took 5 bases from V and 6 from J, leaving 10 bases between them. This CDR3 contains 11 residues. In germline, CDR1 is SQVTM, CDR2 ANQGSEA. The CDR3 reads CSVNEGDGYTF. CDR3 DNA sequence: TGCAGCGTTAATGAGGGGGATGGCTACACCTTC.

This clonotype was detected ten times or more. The CDR3 coding sequence is TGTGCCAGCAGTTCCCTGGCGGGACTAGCGGGACTGTACGAGCAGTACTTC. Translation: CASSSLAGLAGLYEQYF. The chain has TRBV6-2 or TRBV6-3 and TRBJ2-7; 13 bases agree with TRBD2. The CDR3 consists of 17 residues. V trimming: 4 bases; J trimming: 4 bases; junction bases outside the gene matches: 10. CDR1 and CDR2 from the germline V gene are MNHEY and SVGEGT.

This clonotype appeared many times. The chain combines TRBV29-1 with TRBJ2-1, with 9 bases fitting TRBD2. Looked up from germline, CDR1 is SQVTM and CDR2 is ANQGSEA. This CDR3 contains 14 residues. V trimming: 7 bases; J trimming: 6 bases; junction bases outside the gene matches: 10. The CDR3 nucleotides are TGCAGCGCGGTATCGGGCGGGAGGGGCAATGAGCAGTTCTTC. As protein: CSAVSGGRGNEQFF.

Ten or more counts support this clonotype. CDR3 sequence: CASSPGQGVWEQYF. The CDR3 nucleotides read TGCGCCAGCAGCCCGGGACAGGGGGTTTGGGAGCAGTACTTC. This chain links TRBV5-1 with TRBJ2-7, with 11 bases lining up with TRBD1. The germline gives CDR1 SGHRS, CDR2 YFSETQ. V dropped 4 bases and J dropped 7; count of bases not matched to a gene: 7. This CDR3 comprises 14 residues.

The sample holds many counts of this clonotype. CDR3: CASSHSRGGEQYF. The CDR3, as DNA: TGTGCCAGCAGCCATTCGAGAGGGGGCGAGCAGTACTTC. The chain is built from TRBV7-6 and TRBJ2-7; possibly TRBD1 for D (6 bases). The CDR3 is 13 residues long. CDR1 is SGHVS and CDR2 is FNYEAQ in the germline V gene. The V and J ends lost 5 bases and 6 bases respectively, with 14 bases between them.

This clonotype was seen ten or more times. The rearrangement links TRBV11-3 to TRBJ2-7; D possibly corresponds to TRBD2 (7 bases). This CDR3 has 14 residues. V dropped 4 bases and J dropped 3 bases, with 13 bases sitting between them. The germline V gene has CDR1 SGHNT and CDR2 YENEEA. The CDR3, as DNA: TGTGCCAGCAGCTCAGGGGAGCGGGACTACGAGCAGTACTTC. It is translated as CASSSGERDYEQYF.

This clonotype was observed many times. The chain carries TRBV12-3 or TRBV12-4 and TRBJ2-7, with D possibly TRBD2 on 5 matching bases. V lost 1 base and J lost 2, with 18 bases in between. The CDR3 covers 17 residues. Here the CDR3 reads CASSLGAASFRTYEQYF. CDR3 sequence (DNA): TGTGCCAGCAGTTTAGGTGCCGCTAGCTTCCGGACCTACGAGCAGTACTTC.

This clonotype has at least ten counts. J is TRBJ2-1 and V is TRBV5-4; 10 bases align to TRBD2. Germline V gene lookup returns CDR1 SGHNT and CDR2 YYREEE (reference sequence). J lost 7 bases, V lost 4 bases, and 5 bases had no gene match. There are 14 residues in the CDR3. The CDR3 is CASSVAGGWNEQFF. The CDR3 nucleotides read TGTGCCAGCAGCGTAGCGGGGGGTTGGAATGAGCAGTTCTTC.

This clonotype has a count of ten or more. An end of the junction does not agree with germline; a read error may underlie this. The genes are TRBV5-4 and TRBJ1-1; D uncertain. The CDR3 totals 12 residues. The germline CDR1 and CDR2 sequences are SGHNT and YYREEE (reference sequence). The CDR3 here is CASSLGNSEAFF. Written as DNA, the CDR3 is TGTGCCAGCAGCTTGGGGAACTCTGAAGCTTTCTTT. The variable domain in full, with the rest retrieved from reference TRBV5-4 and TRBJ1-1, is ETGVTQSPTHLIKTRGQQVTLRCSSQSGHNTVSWYQQALGQGPQFIFQYYREEENGRGNFPPRFSGLQFPNYSSELNVNALELDDSALYLCASSLGNSEAFFGQGTRLTVV.

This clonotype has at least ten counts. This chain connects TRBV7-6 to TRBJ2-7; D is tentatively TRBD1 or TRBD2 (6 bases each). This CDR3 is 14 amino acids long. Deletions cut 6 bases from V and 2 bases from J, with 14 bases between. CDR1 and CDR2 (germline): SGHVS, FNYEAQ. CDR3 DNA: TGTGCCAGCAGTTCAGGAGGGGGAACCTACGAGCAGTACTTC. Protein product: CASSSGGGTYEQYF.

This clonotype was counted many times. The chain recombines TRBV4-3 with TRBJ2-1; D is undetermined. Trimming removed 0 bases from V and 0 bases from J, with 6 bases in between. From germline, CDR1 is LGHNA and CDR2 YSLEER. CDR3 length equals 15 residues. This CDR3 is CASSQDRSSYNEQFF. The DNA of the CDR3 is TGCGCCAGCAGCCAAGACCGAAGCTCCTACAATGAGCAGTTCTTC.

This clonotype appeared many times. CDR3 nucleotides: TGTGCCAGCAGACATACTAGCGGGAGGGACAATGAGCAGTTCTTC. Translating it yields CASRHTSGRDNEQFF. The chain joins TRBV12-3 or TRBV12-4 to TRBJ2-1; 13 bases are a match to TRBD2. V shed 6 bases, J shed 5 bases, and the junction held 4 bases outside the gene matches. There are 15 residues in the CDR3.

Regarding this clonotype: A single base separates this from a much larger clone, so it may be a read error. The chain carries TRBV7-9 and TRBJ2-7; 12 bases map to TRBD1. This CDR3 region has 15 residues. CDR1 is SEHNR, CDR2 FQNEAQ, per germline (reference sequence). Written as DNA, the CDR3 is TGTGTCAGCAGCCCGGGACAGGGGGCTTTCTACGAGCAGTACTTC. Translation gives CVSSPGQGAFYEQYF.

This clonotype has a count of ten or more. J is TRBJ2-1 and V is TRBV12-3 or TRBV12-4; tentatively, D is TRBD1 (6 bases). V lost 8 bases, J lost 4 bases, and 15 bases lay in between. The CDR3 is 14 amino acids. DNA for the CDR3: TGTGCCAGCGCTCCGGGACATAATTACAATGAGCAGTTCTTC. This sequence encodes CASAPGHNYNEQFF.

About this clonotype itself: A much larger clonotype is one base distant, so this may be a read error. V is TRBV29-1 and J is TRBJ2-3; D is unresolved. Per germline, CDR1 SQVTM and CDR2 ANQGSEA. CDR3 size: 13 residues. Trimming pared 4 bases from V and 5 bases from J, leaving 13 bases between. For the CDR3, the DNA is TGCAGCGTTGTTGGTGGGCGCATAGATACGCAGTATTTT. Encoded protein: CSVVGGRIDTQYF.

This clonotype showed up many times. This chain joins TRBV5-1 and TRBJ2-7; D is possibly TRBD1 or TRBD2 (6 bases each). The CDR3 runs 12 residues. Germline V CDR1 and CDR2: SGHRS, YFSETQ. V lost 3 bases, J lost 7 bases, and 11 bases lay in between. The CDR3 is CASSSGAREQYF. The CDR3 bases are TGCGCCAGCAGCTCGGGGGCTAGGGAGCAGTACTTC.

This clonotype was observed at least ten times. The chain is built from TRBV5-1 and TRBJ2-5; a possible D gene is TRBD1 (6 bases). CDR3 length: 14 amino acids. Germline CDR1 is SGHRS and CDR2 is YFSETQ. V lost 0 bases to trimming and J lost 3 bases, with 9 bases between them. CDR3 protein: CASSLEPGEETQYF. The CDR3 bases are TGCGCCAGCAGCTTGGAACCAGGGGAAGAGACCCAGTACTTC.

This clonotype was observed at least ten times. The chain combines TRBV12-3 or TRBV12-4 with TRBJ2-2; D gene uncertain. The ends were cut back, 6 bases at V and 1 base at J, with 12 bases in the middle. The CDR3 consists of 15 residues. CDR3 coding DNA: TGTGCCAGCAGGCGGACGGGCCTGAACACCGGGGAGCTGTTTTTT. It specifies CASRRTGLNTGELFF.

CDR3 coding DNA: TGTGCCAGCAGCTTATTAACCTCCTACAATGAGCAGTTCTTC. Protein product: CASSLLTSYNEQFF. The chain links TRBV7-9 to TRBJ2-1; D remains unclear. Germline loops: CDR1 SEHNR, CDR2 FQNEAQ (reference sequence). There are 14 residues in the CDR3. Trimming left V 2 bases short and J 0 bases short, with 5 bases between.